Sequencing of this T cell receptor beta chain was carried out in a study of T cell responses to AZD1222 COVID-19 vaccine. Overall study findings and caveats: Repertoires were obtained only post-peak T cell response. Clonal diversity was possibly underestimated, and the donors were mostly white British, with more females.

Using immunoSEQ multiplex PCR, the repertoire was profiled, and TCRdb retains in-frame clones only, with some absent. The data contain about 150,000 clones, about 90% of them singletons. By share, this clone ranks as medium-sized (0.01 to 0.1%). Its antigen is unidentified. CDR3 length equals 14 residues. Trimming cost V 3 bases and J 7 bases, with 12 bases left between them. From germline, CDR1 is LNHDA and CDR2 SQIVND (reference sequence). The clonotype was recovered from an adult who received the AZD1222 COVID-19 vaccine. The specimen was peripheral blood, collected 28 days after the second AZD1222 dose. The V call is TRBV19, the J call TRBJ1-4, with D perhaps matching TRBD1 (6 bases). CDR3 DNA sequence: TGTGCCAGTAGTATTGGCCAGGGGATTGAAAAACTGTTTTTT. As protein: CASSIGQGIEKLFF.